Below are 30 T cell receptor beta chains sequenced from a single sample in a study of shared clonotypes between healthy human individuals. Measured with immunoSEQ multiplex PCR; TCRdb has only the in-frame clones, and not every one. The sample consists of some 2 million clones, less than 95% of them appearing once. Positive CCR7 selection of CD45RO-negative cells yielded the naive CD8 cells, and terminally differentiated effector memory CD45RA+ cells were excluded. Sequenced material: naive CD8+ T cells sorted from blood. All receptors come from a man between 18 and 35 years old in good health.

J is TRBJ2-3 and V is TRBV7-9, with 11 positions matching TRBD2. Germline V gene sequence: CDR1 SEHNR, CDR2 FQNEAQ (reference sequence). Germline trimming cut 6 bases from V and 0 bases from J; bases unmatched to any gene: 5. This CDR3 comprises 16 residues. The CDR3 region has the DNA TGTGCCAGCAGGGATCTAGCGGGGGGCAGCACAGATACGCAGTATTTT. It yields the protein CASRDLAGGSTDTQYF.

The CDR3 DNA sequence: TGTGCCAGCAGCCCTTGGTTACAGGGTGGAAATGGCTACACCTTC. This gives the protein CASSPWLQGGNGYTF. The gene calls are TRBV7-9 and TRBJ1-2, with a possible D match to TRBD1 (6 bases). Trimming took 5 bases from V and 6 from J, leaving 19 bases between them. From germline, CDR1 is SEHNR and CDR2 FQNEAQ (reference sequence). This CDR3 comprises 15 residues. The entire variable domain, with the rest obtained from reference TRBV7-9 and TRBJ1-2, is as follows: DTGVSQNPRHKITKRGQNVTFRCDPISEHNRLYWYRQTLGQGPEFLTYFQNEAQLEKSRLLSDRFSAERPKGSFSTLEIQRTEQGDSAMYLCASSPWLQGGNGYTFGSGTRLTVV.

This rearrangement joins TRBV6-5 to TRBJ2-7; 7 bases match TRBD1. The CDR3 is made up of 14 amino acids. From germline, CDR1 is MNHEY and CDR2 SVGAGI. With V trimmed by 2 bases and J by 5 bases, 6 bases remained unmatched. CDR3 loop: CASSYAQQGNEQYF. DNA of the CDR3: TGTGCCAGCAGTTACGCACAACAGGGGAACGAGCAGTACTTC.

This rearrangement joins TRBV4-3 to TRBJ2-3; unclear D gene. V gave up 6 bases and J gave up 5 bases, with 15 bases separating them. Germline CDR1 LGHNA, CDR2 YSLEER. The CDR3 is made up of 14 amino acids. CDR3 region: CASRGIDSGDTQYF. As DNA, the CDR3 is TGCGCCAGCAGAGGGATAGACTCGGGAGATACGCAGTATTTT.

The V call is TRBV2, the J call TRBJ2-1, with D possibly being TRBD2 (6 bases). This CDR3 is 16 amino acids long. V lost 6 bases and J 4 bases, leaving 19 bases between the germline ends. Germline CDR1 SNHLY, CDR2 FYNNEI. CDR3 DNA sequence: TGTGCCAGCAGCCAAAGCGGCCTAGCGATATACAATGAGCAGTTCTTC. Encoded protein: CASSQSGLAIYNEQFF.

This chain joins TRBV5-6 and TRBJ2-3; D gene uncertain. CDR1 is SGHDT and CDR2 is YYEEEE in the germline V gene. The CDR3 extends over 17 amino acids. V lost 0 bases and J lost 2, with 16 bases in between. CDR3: CASSLGLFGLNTDTQYF. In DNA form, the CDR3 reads TGTGCCAGCAGCTTGGGTTTGTTCGGGCTCAACACAGATACGCAGTATTTT.

CDR3 region: CASSYSKGGYYGYTF. The CDR3 DNA reads TGTGCCAGCAGTTACTCAAAGGGAGGGTACTATGGCTACACCTTC. The V and J genes are TRBV6-5 and TRBJ1-2; D unclear. V gave up 0 bases and J gave up 3 bases, with 11 bases separating them. In germline, CDR1 is MNHEY, CDR2 SVGAGI. This CDR3 is built from 15 residues.

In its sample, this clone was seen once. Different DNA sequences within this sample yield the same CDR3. The CDR3 nucleotides read TGCGCCAGCAGCCAGGACCTTTACAATGAGCAGTTCTTC. Protein product: CASSQDLYNEQFF. This sequence joins TRBV4-3 and TRBJ2-1; D call uncertain. Trimming stripped 3 bases from V and 4 bases from J, with 7 bases between. This CDR3 contains 13 residues. Germline values: CDR1 LGHNA, CDR2 YSLEER.

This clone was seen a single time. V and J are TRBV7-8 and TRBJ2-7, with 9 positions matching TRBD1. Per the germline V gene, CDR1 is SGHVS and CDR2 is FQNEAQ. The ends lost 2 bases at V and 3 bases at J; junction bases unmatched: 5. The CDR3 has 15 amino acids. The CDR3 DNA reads TGTGCCAGCAGCTTATTAGGGGACAGGGTCTACGAGCAGTACTTC. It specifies CASSLLGDRVYEQYF.

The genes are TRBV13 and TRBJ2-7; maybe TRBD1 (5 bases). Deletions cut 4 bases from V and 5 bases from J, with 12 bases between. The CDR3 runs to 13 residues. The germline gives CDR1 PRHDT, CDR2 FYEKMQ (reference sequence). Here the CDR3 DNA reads TGTGCCAGCAGCTCAGGGTCTAGTCACGAGCAGTACTTC. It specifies CASSSGSSHEQYF. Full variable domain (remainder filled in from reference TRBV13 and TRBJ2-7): AAGVIQSPRHLIKEKRETATLKCYPIPRHDTVYWYQQGPGQDPQFLISFYEKMQSDKGSIPDRFSAQQFSDYHSELNMSSLELGDSALYFCASSSGSSHEQYFGPGTRLTVT.

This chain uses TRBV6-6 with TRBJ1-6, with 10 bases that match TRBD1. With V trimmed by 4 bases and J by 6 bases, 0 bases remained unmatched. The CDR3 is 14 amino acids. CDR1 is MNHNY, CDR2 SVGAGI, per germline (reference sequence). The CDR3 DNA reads TGTGCCAGCAGTTGGACAGGGGGTAATTCACCCCTCCACTTT. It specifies CASSWTGGNSPLHF.

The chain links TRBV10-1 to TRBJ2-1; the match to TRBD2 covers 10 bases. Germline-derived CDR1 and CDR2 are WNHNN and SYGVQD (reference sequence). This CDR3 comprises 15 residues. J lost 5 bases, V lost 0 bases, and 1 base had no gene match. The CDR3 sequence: CASSESGLADNEQFF. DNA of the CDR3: TGCGCCAGCAGTGAGTCCGGACTAGCGGACAATGAGCAGTTCTTC.

CDR3 protein: CASSLEAGGSDWDTQYF. The CDR3 region has the DNA TGCGCCAGCAGCCTGGAAGCCGGGGGTTCTGATTGGGATACGCAGTATTTT. V is TRBV4-1 and J is TRBJ2-3; D is possibly TRBD2 (6 bases). Germline V gene lookup returns CDR1 MGHRA and CDR2 YSYEKL. Trimming cost V 4 bases and J 6 bases, with 23 bases left between them. This CDR3 is 17 amino acids long.

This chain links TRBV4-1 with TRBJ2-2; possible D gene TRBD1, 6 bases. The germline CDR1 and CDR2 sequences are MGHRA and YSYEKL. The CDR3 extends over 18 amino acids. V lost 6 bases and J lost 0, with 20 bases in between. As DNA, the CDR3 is TGCGCCAGCAGTCCCTCTTGGCAGGGGCTATCGAACACCGGGGAGCTGTTTTTT. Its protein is CASSPSWQGLSNTGELFF.

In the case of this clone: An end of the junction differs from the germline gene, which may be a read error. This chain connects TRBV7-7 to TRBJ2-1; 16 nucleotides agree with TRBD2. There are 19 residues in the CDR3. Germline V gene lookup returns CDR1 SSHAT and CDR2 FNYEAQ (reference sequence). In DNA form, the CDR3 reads TGTGCTAGCAGCTTCCTCCATCTGACGGGACTAGCGGGAGGGGTTGAGCAGTTCTTC. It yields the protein CASSFLHLTGLAGGVEQFF.

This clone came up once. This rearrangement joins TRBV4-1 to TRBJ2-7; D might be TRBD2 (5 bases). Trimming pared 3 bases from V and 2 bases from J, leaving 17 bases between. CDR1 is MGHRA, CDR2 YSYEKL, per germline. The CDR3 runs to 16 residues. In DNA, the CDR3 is TGCGCCAGCAGCCATAGGTCGACGGGGTCACCCTACGAGCAGTACTTC. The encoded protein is CASSHRSTGSPYEQYF.

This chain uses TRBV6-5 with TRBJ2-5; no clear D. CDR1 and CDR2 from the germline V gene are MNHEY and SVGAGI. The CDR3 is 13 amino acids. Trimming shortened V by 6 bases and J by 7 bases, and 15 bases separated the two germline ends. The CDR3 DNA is TGTGCCAGCAGCTTGTTAATTGGTGGGACCCAGTACTTC. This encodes CASSLLIGGTQYF.

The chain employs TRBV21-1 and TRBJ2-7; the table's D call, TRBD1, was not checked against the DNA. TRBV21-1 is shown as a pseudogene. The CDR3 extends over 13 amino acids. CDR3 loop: CASTGTGSYEQYF. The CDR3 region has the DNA TGTGCCAGCACCGGGACAGGGAGTTACGAGCAGTACTTC.

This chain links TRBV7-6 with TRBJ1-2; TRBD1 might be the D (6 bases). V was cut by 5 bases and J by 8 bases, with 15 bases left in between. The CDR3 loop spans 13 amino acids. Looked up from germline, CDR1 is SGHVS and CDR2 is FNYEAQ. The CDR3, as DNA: TGTGCCAGCAGCCAGGGCGGGGGACAAGGCTACACCTTC. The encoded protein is CASSQGGGQGYTF.

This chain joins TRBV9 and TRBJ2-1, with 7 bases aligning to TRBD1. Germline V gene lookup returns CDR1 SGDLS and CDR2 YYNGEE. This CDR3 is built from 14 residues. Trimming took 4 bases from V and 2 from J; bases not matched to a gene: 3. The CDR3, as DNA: TGTGCCAGCAGCTTTACAGGGGCCTACAATGAGCAGTTCTTC. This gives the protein CASSFTGAYNEQFF.

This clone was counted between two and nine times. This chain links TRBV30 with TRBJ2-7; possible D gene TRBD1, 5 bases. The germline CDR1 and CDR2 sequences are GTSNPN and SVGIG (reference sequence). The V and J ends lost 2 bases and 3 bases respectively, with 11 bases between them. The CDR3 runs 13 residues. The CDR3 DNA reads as TGTGCCTGGAGTACACAGGTCAGCTACGAGCAGTACTTC. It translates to CAWSTQVSYEQYF.

CDR3 residues: CASSISLFGSTDTQYF. The CDR3 DNA reads as TGTGCCAGTAGTATTTCACTATTCGGGAGCACAGATACGCAGTATTTT. This chain connects TRBV19 to TRBJ2-3; D is uncertain. Germline V CDR1 and CDR2: LNHDA, SQIVND (reference sequence). The CDR3 is made up of 16 amino acids. V dropped 3 bases and J dropped 0 bases, with 13 bases sitting between them.

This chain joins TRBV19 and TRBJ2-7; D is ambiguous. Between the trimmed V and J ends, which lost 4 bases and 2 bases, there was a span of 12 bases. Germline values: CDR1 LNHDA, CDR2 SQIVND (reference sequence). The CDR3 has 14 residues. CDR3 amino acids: CASSKNSLAYEQYF. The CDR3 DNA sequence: TGTGCCAGTAGTAAGAACTCTCTCGCCTACGAGCAGTACTTC.

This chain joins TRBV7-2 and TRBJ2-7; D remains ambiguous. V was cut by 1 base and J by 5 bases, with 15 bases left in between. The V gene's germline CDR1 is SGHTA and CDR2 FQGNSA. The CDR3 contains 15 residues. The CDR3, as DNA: TGTGCCAGCAGCTTAGATATCGGTTCGGGTGACGAGCAGTACTTC. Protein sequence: CASSLDIGSGDEQYF.

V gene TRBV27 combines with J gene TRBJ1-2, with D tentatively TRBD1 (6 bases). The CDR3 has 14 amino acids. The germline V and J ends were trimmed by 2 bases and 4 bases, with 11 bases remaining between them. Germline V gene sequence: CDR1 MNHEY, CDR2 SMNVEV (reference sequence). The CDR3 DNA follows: TGTGCCAGCAGTTTAAAGGGGGGACCCTATGGCTACACCTTC. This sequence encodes CASSLKGGPYGYTF.

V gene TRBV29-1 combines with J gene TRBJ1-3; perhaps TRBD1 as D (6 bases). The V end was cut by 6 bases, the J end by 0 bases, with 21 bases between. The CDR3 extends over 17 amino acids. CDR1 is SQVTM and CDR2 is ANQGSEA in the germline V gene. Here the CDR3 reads CSVLGANQPSSGNTIYF. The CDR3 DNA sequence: TGCAGCGTCCTGGGGGCAAACCAACCTTCCTCTGGAAACACCATATATTTT.

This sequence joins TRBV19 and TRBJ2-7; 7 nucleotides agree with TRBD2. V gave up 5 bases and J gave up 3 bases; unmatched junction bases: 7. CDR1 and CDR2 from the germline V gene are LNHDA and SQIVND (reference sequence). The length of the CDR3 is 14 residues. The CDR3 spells CASSSRDYNYEQYF. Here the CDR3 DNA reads TGTGCCAGTAGTTCGCGGGACTACAACTACGAGCAGTACTTC.

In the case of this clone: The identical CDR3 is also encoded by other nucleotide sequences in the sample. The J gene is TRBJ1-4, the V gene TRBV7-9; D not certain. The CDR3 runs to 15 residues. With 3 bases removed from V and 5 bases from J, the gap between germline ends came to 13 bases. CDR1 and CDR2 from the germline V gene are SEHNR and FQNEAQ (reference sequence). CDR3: CASSLARAVNEKLFF. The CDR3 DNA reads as TGTGCCAGCAGCTTGGCCCGGGCCGTAAATGAAAAACTGTTTTTT.

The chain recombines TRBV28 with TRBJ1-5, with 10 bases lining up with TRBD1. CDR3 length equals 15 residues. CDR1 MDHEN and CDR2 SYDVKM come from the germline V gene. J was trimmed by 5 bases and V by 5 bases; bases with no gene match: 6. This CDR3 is CASSPVGTGDQPQHF. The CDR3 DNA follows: TGTGCCAGCAGTCCTGTTGGGACAGGGGATCAGCCCCAGCATTTT.

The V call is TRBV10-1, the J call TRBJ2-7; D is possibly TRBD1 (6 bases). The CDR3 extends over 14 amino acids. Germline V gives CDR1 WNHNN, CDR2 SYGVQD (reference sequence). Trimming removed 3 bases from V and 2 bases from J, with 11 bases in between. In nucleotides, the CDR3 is TGCGCCAGCAGTGATGCGACAGGCACCTACGAGCAGTACTTC. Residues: CASSDATGTYEQYF.